A single sample gave rise to the 18 T cell receptor beta chains below, sequenced in a study of T cells expressing NK-cell markers. TCRdb processed the 5' RACE reads again and assigns one entry to each CDR3 protein, with no DNA. Its clone listing holds hundreds of thousands of distinct CDR3 sequences. Sequencing was done on a sample of blood T cells: a sorted CD56 or NKG2C T cell subset, CD4+ or CD8+ T cells, or bulk PBMC T cells (not recorded which). The receptors were gathered from a woman aged 18 to 75 in good health.

V gene TRBV20-1 combines with J gene TRBJ2-1; TCRdb's assignment of TRBD1 cannot be checked, as there is no DNA. This CDR3 region has 13 residues. Germline CDR1 DFQATT, CDR2 SNEGSKA (reference sequence). The CDR3 reads CSARVGGFNEQFF.

V is TRBV4-3 and J is TRBJ2-2. The CDR3 spans 17 residues. Germline V gene sequence: CDR1 LGHNA, CDR2 YSLEER. The CDR3 is CASSQDVGGANTGELFF.

The chain uses TRBV7-9 and TRBJ2-1; the D call of TRBD2 rests on TCRdb alone, since no DNA is present to check it. The V gene's germline CDR1 is SEHNR and CDR2 FQNEAQ (reference sequence). The CDR3 consists of 15 residues. The CDR3 loop is CASSPGTSGYNEQFF.

V and J are TRBV6-5 and TRBJ2-1; as DNA is missing, the TRBD2 call by TCRdb cannot be tested. The CDR3 has 18 residues. Germline loops: CDR1 MNHEY, CDR2 SVGAGI. The CDR3 here is CASSFGLAGAGIWNEQFF.

The J gene is TRBJ1-5, the V gene TRBV6-1; TCRdb lists TRBD1, though no DNA is available to test this call. Per germline, CDR1 MNHNS and CDR2 SASEGT. The CDR3 has 15 amino acids. The CDR3 protein is CASNPRTGGNQPQHF.

V and J are TRBV6-2 or TRBV6-3 and TRBJ2-5; with no DNA, the TCRdb D assignment of TRBD1 cannot be verified. This CDR3 comprises 14 residues. The germline CDR1 and CDR2 sequences are MNHEY and SVGEGT. The chain's CDR3 is CASSYTGLGETQYF.

The rearrangement uses TRBV29-1 and TRBJ2-2; the TCRdb call, TRBD1, lacks DNA for checking. CDR1 is SQVTM, CDR2 ANQGSEA, per germline. This CDR3 is 14 amino acids long. The CDR3 spells CSVVGQGRTGELFF.

The rearrangement uses TRBV6-5 and TRBJ2-1; the TRBD2 assignment by TCRdb is unverifiable without DNA. The germline V gene has CDR1 MNHEY and CDR2 SVGAGI. This CDR3 spans 18 amino acids. CDR3 sequence: CASRGGGVAPFSYNEQFF.

The genes are TRBV7-9 and TRBJ2-1. The germline V gene has CDR1 SEHNR and CDR2 FQNEAQ (reference sequence). This CDR3 has 12 amino acids. CDR3 in amino acids: CASRKRPDEQFF.

The chain couples TRBV21-1 to TRBJ2-2; the TCRdb D gene call, TRBD2, has no DNA to confirm it. TRBV21-1 has pseudogene status. The CDR3 sequence is 15 residues long. CDR3 sequence reads: CASSNLGPNTGELFF.

Here the CDR3 reads CASSLYAPDYGYTF. The chain carries TRBV7-3 and TRBJ1-2. The CDR3 length is 14 residues. Germline V gene lookup returns CDR1 SGHTA and CDR2 FQGTGA.

The chain couples TRBV12-3 or TRBV12-4 to TRBJ2-2. The CDR3 length is 14 residues. CDR3 protein: CASSFRVNTGELFF.

This sequence joins TRBV12-3 or TRBV12-4 and TRBJ1-1; absent DNA, TCRdb's TRBD1 call cannot be checked. The CDR3 is 14 residues long. CDR3 sequence reads: CASSIQGWGTEAFF.

The chain links TRBV5-1 to TRBJ2-1; TCRdb indicates TRBD2, and absent DNA this call remains unverified. Per the germline V gene, CDR1 is SGHRS and CDR2 is YFSETQ. The CDR3 sequence is 19 residues long. This chain's CDR3 is CASSRKTSGGLFSYNEQFF.

V and J are TRBV4-3 and TRBJ2-5; TCRdb's D call of TRBD1 is untestable without DNA. The CDR3 runs to 14 residues. Looked up from germline, CDR1 is LGHNA and CDR2 is YSLEER. CDR3 sequence: CASSTGQGGETQYF.

This sequence joins TRBV11-2 and TRBJ2-1; TCRdb's D call of TRBD1 is untestable without DNA. Germline lookup yields CDR1 SGHAT and CDR2 FQNNGV. This CDR3 spans 16 amino acids. The CDR3 sequence is CASSLDRGREHNEQFF.

The CDR3 sequence is CASSQVGGVNGYTF. The gene calls are TRBV4-3 and TRBJ1-2; TCRdb indicates TRBD1, and absent DNA this call remains unverified. The CDR3 is 14 residues long. Germline CDR1 and CDR2: LGHNA and YSLEER.

V and J are TRBV7-8 and TRBJ1-4; TCRdb designates TRBD1, a call that cannot be tested without DNA. The CDR3 totals 11 residues. CDR1 is SGHVS and CDR2 is FQNEAQ in the germline V gene. The CDR3 reads CASSQTGRLFF.